Listed below are T cell receptor beta chains from one sample, sequenced in a study of OX40 agonist ivuxolimab in advanced cancers. Repertoires were generated with immunoSEQ multiplex PCR, while TCRdb's copy carries only in-frame clones and drops some. The data contain approximately 15,000 clones, approximately 83% of them singletons. The sample was CD4+ or CD8+ T cells sorted from blood, taken in a trial of the OX40 agonist ivuxolimab. These receptor sequences come from an adult with an advanced solid tumor such as melanoma, head and neck, liver or kidney cancer. CDR3s include the opening cysteine and the closing phenylalanine or tryptophan. A D gene is named only where the DNA matches it firmly. Only some rows state a clone size, as once, few, many or a class for expanded clones.

V gene,clone size,D gene,J gene,CDR3 DNA,CDR3 protein
TRBV19,NA,NA,TRBJ2-1,TGTGCCAGTAGTCACGGGGGGCCTTACAATGAGCAGTTCTTC,CASSHGGPYNEQFF
TRBV28,NA,TRBD1,TRBJ2-7,TGTGCCAGCAAAACAGGGGAAAAACTCTTCGAGCAGTACTTC,CASKTGEKLFEQYF
TRBV7-9,NA,NA,TRBJ2-2,TGTGCCAGCAGCCTGACCGGGACACCGAACACCGGGGAGCTGTTTTTT,CASSLTGTPNTGELFF
TRBV27,NA,TRBD1,TRBJ2-7,TGTGCCAGCAGTTTTGAGACAGGGGGCTACGAGCAGTACTTC,CASSFETGGYEQYF
TRBV29-1,NA,NA,TRBJ2-1,TGCAGCGCTACGGGGGCTATCTTACGCGCTTACAATGAGCAGTTCTTC,CSATGAILRAYNEQFF
TRBV7-2,NA,TRBD2,TRBJ2-7,TGTGCCAGCAGCTTAGCCCTTACGGGAGGGAGCTCCTACGAGCAGTACTTC,CASSLALTGGSSYEQYF
TRBV7-2,NA,TRBD1,TRBJ2-7,TGTGCCAGCAGCTTTCTGACAGGGTATTATTACGAGCAGTACTTC,CASSFLTGYYYEQYF
TRBV6-1,NA,NA,TRBJ2-7,TGTGCCTCCCAGGAAGGGGTCTCCTACGAGCAGTACTTC,CASQEGVSYEQYF
TRBV19,NA,TRBD1,TRBJ2-7,TGTGCCAGTAGTATTTCGTCAGGGGGCTACGAGCAGTACTTC,CASSISSGGYEQYF
TRBV28,few,NA,TRBJ2-7,TGTGCCAGCAGTTTAGCCTCGCCCTACGAGCAGTACTTC,CASSLASPYEQYF
TRBV27,NA,TRBD2,TRBJ2-7,TGTGCCAGCAGTAGCCGGACTAGCGGAGTATACGAGCAGTACTTC,CASSSRTSGVYEQYF
TRBV30,few,TRBD1,TRBJ2-7,TGTGCCTGGGCCGGGACAGCCTACGAGCAGTACTTC,CAWAGTAYEQYF
TRBV19,NA,TRBD1,TRBJ1-4,TGTGCCAGTAAAAGGGACAGGGGGAATGAAAAACTGTTTTTT,CASKRDRGNEKLFF
TRBV29-1,NA,TRBD2,TRBJ2-7,TGCAGCGGGAGCGGGAGGGCCAATGAGCAGTACTTC,CSGSGRANEQYF
TRBV4-1,NA,NA,TRBJ1-2,TGCGCCAGCAGCCAAGGTGCTTTGGGGGCGTCGGGCTACACCTTC,CASSQGALGASGYTF
TRBV11-3,NA,TRBD2,TRBJ2-7,TGTGCCAGCAGCTTGTCTAGCGGGGACTACGAGCAGTACTTC,CASSLSSGDYEQYF
TRBV23-1,NA,TRBD2,TRBJ2-5,TGCGCCAGCAGTCAATCCTTCGTAGCGGGAGATGAGACCCAGTACTTC,CASSQSFVAGDETQYF
TRBV7-9,NA,TRBD1,TRBJ2-7,TGTGCCAGCCGGACAGGGGAATCCTACGAGCAGTACTTC,CASRTGESYEQYF
TRBV28,NA,NA,TRBJ2-6,TGTGCCAGCTCCTTAGGGGGTCCCTCTGGGGCCAACGTCCTGACTTTC,CASSLGGPSGANVLTF
TRBV27,NA,TRBD1,TRBJ1-2,TGTGCCAGCAGCAGAACGGGACAGGGCTTTGGCTACACCTTC,CASSRTGQGFGYTF
TRBV7-3,NA,TRBD2,TRBJ2-1,TGTGCCAGCAGCGATCTAGGGACTAGCGGCAACAATGGGCAGTTCTTC,CASSDLGTSGNNGQFF
TRBV11-2,NA,NA,TRBJ1-1,TGTGCCAGCAGCTTAGAGGTATGGCTTGAAGTTTTCTTT,CASSLEVWLEVFF
TRBV15,NA,TRBD2,TRBJ2-7,TGTGCCACCTCGGACAACTCCTATTCGGGAGGTTACGAGCAGTACTTC,CATSDNSYSGGYEQYF
TRBV19,NA,NA,TRBJ2-7,TGTGCCAGTCGTGCGTTTGGGGGAGCCTTTATTGACGAGCAGTACTTC,CASRAFGGAFIDEQYF
TRBV29-1,NA,TRBD1,TRBJ2-1,TGCAGCGTGCACACAGGGGAACTCAATGAGCAGTTCTTC,CSVHTGELNEQFF
TRBV29-1,NA,NA,TRBJ2-7,TGCAGCGTTGAAGGAGAAGGGACAAATGGAAAAAACGAGCAGTACTTC,CSVEGEGTNGKNEQYF
TRBV6-5,few,NA,TRBJ2-7,TGTGCCAGCGGACCCCTAGGGGTCTACGAGCAGTACTTC,CASGPLGVYEQYF
TRBV7-2,few,TRBD2,TRBJ2-1,TGTGCCAGCAGACCCCTTCCGGGACTAGCGAAGAATGAGCAGTTCTTC,CASRPLPGLAKNEQFF
TRBV7-2,NA,NA,TRBJ1-2,TGTGCCAGCAGCTTAGTTAGGGTTAGCTATGGCTACACCTTC,CASSLVRVSYGYTF
TRBV27,NA,TRBD1,TRBJ1-5,TGTGCCAGCAGTTCGCAGGGGGCTAATCAGCCCCAGCATTTT,CASSSQGANQPQHF
TRBV7-9,NA,TRBD2,TRBJ2-1,TGTGCCAGCAGCTTAGGAGCGGGAGAGCAGTTCTTC,CASSLGAGEQFF
TRBV4-1,NA,TRBD2,TRBJ2-1,TGCGCCAGCGGCCAATTGAGCGGGAGTACAAATGAGCAGTTCTTC,CASGQLSGSTNEQFF
TRBV11-3,NA,TRBD1,TRBJ2-7,TGTGCCAGCAGCTTAGATGGGACAGGGGGCTACGAGCAGTACTTC,CASSLDGTGGYEQYF
TRBV9,once,TRBD2,TRBJ2-3,TGTGCCAGCAGCGTAGGGCTAGCGGCAACAGATACGCAGTATTTT,CASSVGLAATDTQYF
TRBV4-2,NA,NA,TRBJ2-1,TGTGCCAGCAGCCAAGATAGAAGGGGGTCCTACAATGAGCAGTTCTTC,CASSQDRRGSYNEQFF
TRBV28,NA,TRBD1,TRBJ2-2,TGTGCCAGCAGTTTACTGCCGGGACAGGGTGTTCCCGGGGAGCTGTTTTTT,CASSLLPGQGVPGELFF
TRBV4-1,NA,NA,TRBJ2-7,TGCGCCAGCAGCCGATCCCTGGTCGATCCCTCTGAGCAGTACTTC,CASSRSLVDPSEQYF
TRBV28,NA,NA,TRBJ2-7,TGTGCCAGCCGCTCACCGGAGGACCCTACCTACGAGCAGTACTTC,CASRSPEDPTYEQYF
TRBV28,NA,NA,TRBJ2-5,TGTGCCAGCAGTCCGACCGAGGACCCATGGGAGACCCAGTACTTC,CASSPTEDPWETQYF
TRBV27,NA,NA,TRBJ2-1,TGTGCCAGCAGTTTATCGGGGGCATGGACCTACAATGAGCAGTTCTTC,CASSLSGAWTYNEQFF
TRBV4-1,NA,TRBD2,TRBJ2-1,TGCGCCAGCAGCCAAGAGGGGGTAGCGGGTGACAATGAGCAGTTCTTC,CASSQEGVAGDNEQFF
TRBV9,NA,TRBD2,TRBJ2-1,TGTGCCAGCAGCGGCAGCGGGAGGGCCTACAATGAGCAGTTCTTC,CASSGSGRAYNEQFF
TRBV10-2,NA,NA,TRBJ2-1,TGCGCCAGCAGTGAGGTTAGCGTACAAAGCTCCTACAATGAGCAGTTCTTC,CASSEVSVQSSYNEQFF
TRBV30,NA,TRBD1,TRBJ1-2,TGTGCCTGGAGTGGAGGACAGGGGGATGGCTATGGCTACACCTTC,CAWSGGQGDGYGYTF
TRBV6-4,NA,TRBD2,TRBJ2-3,TGTGCCAGCAGTGAGAACAGCGGGGGCACAGATACGCAGTATTTT,CASSENSGGTDTQYF
TRBV19,NA,NA,TRBJ1-1,TGTGCCAGTACCCCCTGGGGCAGCCAGAACACTGAAGCTTTCTTT,CASTPWGSQNTEAFF
TRBV15,NA,NA,TRBJ2-7,TGTGCCACCAGCGATGCCCTCATGCGGGACTCCAAGGGCGGGCGTCCCTACGAGCAGTACTTC,CATSDALMRDSKGGRPYEQYF
TRBV2,NA,NA,TRBJ2-3,TGTGCCGGCCCTGCGGGTACAGATACGCAGTATTTT,CAGPAGTDTQYF
TRBV9,NA,NA,TRBJ2-1,TGTGCCAGCAGCCCCGGAGGGGTGATTGAGCAGTTCTTC,CASSPGGVIEQFF
TRBV5-4,NA,NA,TRBJ1-1,TGCGCCAGCAGCCATGGGACCAATGAAGCTTTCTTT,CASSHGTNEAFF